A single sample gave rise to the 6 T cell receptor beta chains below, sequenced in a study of T cell repertoires in cytomegalovirus infection. Their antigen targets remain unknown. TCRdb processed the reads anew with MiXCR; each CDR3 protein has one entry. This sample carries approximately 770,000 distinct CDR3 sequences, around 29% of them seen once, and the ten largest clones take around 14%. Sequenced here: cultured CD8+ T cells from PBMCs, sampled from culture after CMV antigen stimulation. The receptor set was obtained from a human donor in good health (CMV status not recorded). Some clones in this sample may be carry-over from other donors' samples.

V gene TRBV15 combines with J gene TRBJ1-5; D is ambiguous. This CDR3 is built from 13 residues. Germline-derived CDR1 and CDR2 are LNHNV and YYDKDF (reference sequence). V dropped 9 bases and J dropped 7 bases, with 16 bases sitting between them. Here the CDR3 DNA reads TGTGCCACTGGCCGCGGTGAGCGACAGCCCCAGCATTTT. Protein sequence: CATGRGERQPQHF.

This chain links TRBV4-1 with TRBJ1-1, with D unresolved. Germline lookup yields CDR1 MGHRA and CDR2 YSYEKL. The V end was cut by 0 bases, the J end by 0 bases, with 14 bases between. The CDR3 has 17 amino acids. CDR3 DNA: TGCGCCAGCAGCCAAGAGGCGGGCCGCGGAATGAACACTGAAGCTTTCTTT. Translated, it gives CASSQEAGRGMNTEAFF.

The chain links TRBV10-3 to TRBJ2-3, with D unclear. Per germline, CDR1 ENHRY and CDR2 SYGVKD. V shed 5 bases and J shed 0 bases, with 15 bases lying between them. The CDR3 length is 16 residues. CDR3 in amino acids: CAISSAAQISTDTQYF. The DNA of the CDR3 is TGTGCCATCAGTTCCGCCGCCCAGATTAGCACAGATACGCAGTATTTT.

This clonotype came up many times. This chain connects TRBV14 to TRBJ1-2; maybe TRBD1 (5 bases). The CDR3 length is 15 residues. V was trimmed by 0 bases and J by 2 bases, leaving 10 bases between them. Germline values: CDR1 SGHDN, CDR2 FVKESK. CDR3 sequence: CASSQDYGANYGYTF. The CDR3 region has the DNA TGTGCCAGCAGCCAAGATTATGGGGCAAACTATGGCTACACCTTC.

The rearrangement uses TRBV7-2 and TRBJ1-2; D gene uncertain. Germline assignment: CDR1 SGHTA and CDR2 FQGNSA. The ends were cut back, 9 bases at V and 0 bases at J, with 14 bases in the middle. CDR3 size: 14 residues. The DNA for the CDR3 is TGTGCCAGTCCGGGAGGGCCCTCTAACTATGGCTACACCTTC. Amino acid sequence: CASPGGPSNYGYTF.

This clonotype was seen a handful of times. The chain uses TRBV24-1 and TRBJ2-5; 7 bases match TRBD2. V was pared by 3 bases and J by 5 bases, with 11 bases of the junction left unmatched. Germline CDR1 and CDR2: KGHDR and SFDVKD. This CDR3 is built from 16 residues. In DNA, the CDR3 is TGTGCCACCAGTGATAACCGGGACCCGCGGGGGGAGACCCAGTACTTC. This encodes CATSDNRDPRGETQYF.